This entry describes one T cell receptor (beta chain). The antigen is unknown. Germline-derived CDR1 and CDR2 are SQVTM and ANQGSEA. This CDR3 spans 14 amino acids. Trimming cost V 6 bases and J 6 bases, with 19 bases left between them. These data come from a study of cytomegalovirus exposure and HLA in healthy donors. As for the study in general: A prior analysis found 100 million to 140 million unique TCR beta sequences from 150 million to 200 million T cells. Caucasian-associated ancestry cluster membership applied to approximately 81% of approximately 400 genotyped donors.

Regarding the study as a whole: TRBV6-2, TRBV6-3 and some other V segments were excluded as indistinguishable. Previous analysis showed most TCR beta V segments were productive about 90% or about 30% of the time.

PCR used 60 Vbeta primers and 13 Jbeta primers. Repertoires were generated with immunoSEQ multiplex PCR, while TCRdb's copy carries only in-frame clones and drops some. The sample includes around 250,000 clones, over 90% of them seen just once. This receptor was obtained from a girl aged 2-10 years in good health and CMV-seronegative. Sequenced input: PBMCs. The chain uses TRBV29-1 and TRBJ2-3; possible D gene TRBD2, 7 bases. The CDR3 bases are TGCAGCGTAGGGGGGGGACCACAGATGGATACGCAGTATTTT. The encoded protein is CSVGGGPQMDTQYF.